Described below is a single TCR beta chain sequence and its context. This specimen comes from a study of radiotherapy plus CTLA-4 blockade in lung cancer. TCRdb's table, derived via immunoSEQ multiplex PCR, lists solely in-frame clones and lacks some. Among around 59,000 clones listed, 70% to 85% were seen once. Germline values: CDR1 SGHAT, CDR2 FQNNGV. This CDR3 region has 15 residues. The chain links TRBV11-2 to TRBJ2-5; 9 bases fit TRBD1. TRBJ2-7 explains the end of the DNA better; the J call may be wrong. The starting material was peripheral blood, obtained from a patient treated with radiotherapy plus ipilimumab. The clonotype originates from a human donor with non-small cell lung cancer who had a partial response to radiotherapy plus ipilimumab. CDR3 amino acids: CASSLDLGQGYEQYF. The DNA of the CDR3 is TGTGCCAGCAGCTTAGATTTGGGACAGGGCTACGAGCAGTACTTC.